This is a list of T cell receptor beta chains from one sample in a study of regulatory T cells in long-lasting Graves disease. TCRdb processed the multiplex PCR reads anew with MiXCR; each CDR3 protein has one entry. Here the sample spans a few hundred thousand distinct CDR3 sequences, 20% being singletons. The sample consisted of peripheral blood mononuclear cells (PBMCs), taken at new diagnosis, from a patient treated with antithyroid drugs. These receptors were collected from a female donor with Graves disease. Each CDR3 is given with its conserved first and last residue. D genes are given only for firm matches. Clone size appears in some rows only: once, few, many, or a class for an expanded clone.

J gene: TRBJ1-1
clone size: .
V gene: TRBV7-9
D gene: .
CDR3 DNA: TGTGCCAGCAGCTTAGGGGGAAGGGGCATGAACACTGAAGCTTTCTTT
CDR3 protein: CASSLGGRGMNTEAFF

J gene: TRBJ1-3
clone size: many
V gene: TRBV7-3
D gene: .
CDR3 DNA: TGTGCCAGCAGCTTGGGGTTTGGAAACACCATATATTTT
CDR3 protein: CASSLGFGNTIYF

J gene: TRBJ1-2
clone size: .
V gene: TRBV12-3/TRBV12-4
D gene: .
CDR3 DNA: TGTGCCAGCAGTATAGAGCCTCTCTATGGCTTCACCTTC
CDR3 protein: CASSIEPLYGFTF

J gene: TRBJ1-2
clone size: many
V gene: TRBV28
D gene: .
CDR3 DNA: TGTGCCAGCAGCCGAGCTCGGCCGACTTATGGCTACACCTTC
CDR3 protein: CASSRARPTYGYTF

J gene: TRBJ1-1
clone size: once
V gene: TRBV11-2
D gene: .
CDR3 DNA: TGTGCCAGCAGCTTAATCTTAGAGGCTGAAGCTTTCTTT
CDR3 protein: CASSLILEAEAFF

J gene: TRBJ2-2
clone size: many
V gene: TRBV12-3/TRBV12-4
D gene: TRBD1
CDR3 DNA: TGTGCCAGCAGTGCGGACAGGGGAAGTGGATTTTTT
CDR3 protein: CASSADRGSGFF

J gene: TRBJ2-7
clone size: few
V gene: TRBV25-1
D gene: .
CDR3 DNA: TGTGCCAGCAGTGAAGACGGCAGGGGGGACGAGCAGTACTTC
CDR3 protein: CASSEDGRGDEQYF

J gene: TRBJ2-4
clone size: few
V gene: TRBV19
D gene: .
CDR3 DNA: TGTGCCAGTAGCAATAGGGGTGAACGGGCCAAAAACATTCAGTACTTC
CDR3 protein: CASSNRGERAKNIQYF

J gene: TRBJ2-7
clone size: many
V gene: TRBV14
D gene: TRBD1
CDR3 DNA: TGTGCCAGCAGCCTCGGACAGGGCTTGGGCGAGCAGTACTTC
CDR3 protein: CASSLGQGLGEQYF

J gene: TRBJ1-1
clone size: many
V gene: TRBV4-1
D gene: .
CDR3 DNA: TGCGCCAGCAGCCCCCGGGGACTGAGTACTGAAGCTTTCTTT
CDR3 protein: CASSPRGLSTEAFF

J gene: TRBJ1-1
clone size: many
V gene: TRBV20-1
D gene: TRBD1
CDR3 DNA: TGCAGTGCTATTGGGACAGGGGATGGGGGCAACACTGAAGCTTTCTTT
CDR3 protein: CSAIGTGDGGNTEAFF

J gene: TRBJ2-4
clone size: many
V gene: TRBV2
D gene: .
CDR3 DNA: TGTGCCAGCAGTGGCCAAAGGGGGTTCAGTCGAAGTAACATTCAGTACTTC
CDR3 protein: CASSGQRGFSRSNIQYF

J gene: TRBJ2-7
clone size: many
V gene: TRBV12-3/TRBV12-4
D gene: .
CDR3 DNA: TGTGCCAGCAGTTTTAATGAGGACTACGAGCAGTACTTC
CDR3 protein: CASSFNEDYEQYF

J gene: TRBJ2-1
clone size: .
V gene: TRBV7-2
D gene: TRBD2
CDR3 DNA: TGTGCCAGCAGCTTAAGACTAGCGGGAGGGCCCGGTGTTGGGTTCTTC
CDR3 protein: CASSLRLAGGPGVGFF

J gene: TRBJ2-1
clone size: many
V gene: TRBV20-1
D gene: TRBD1
CDR3 DNA: TGCAGTGCTCTTCGACAGGGGATCGACAATGAGCAGTTCTTC
CDR3 protein: CSALRQGIDNEQFF

J gene: TRBJ1-2
clone size: few
V gene: TRBV19
D gene: .
CDR3 DNA: TGTGCCAGTAGAACAAGGCCCGGCCGGGCTTCCTATGGCTACACCTTC
CDR3 protein: CASRTRPGRASYGYTF

J gene: TRBJ2-1
clone size: many
V gene: TRBV2
D gene: .
CDR3 DNA: TGTGCCAGCATGGTCTCGGCCGCTGAGCAGTTCTTC
CDR3 protein: CASMVSAAEQFF

J gene: TRBJ1-4
clone size: many
V gene: TRBV7-8
D gene: .
CDR3 DNA: TGTGCCAGCAGCTTAGGACAGGTGGCTGAAAAACTGTTTTTT
CDR3 protein: CASSLGQVAEKLFF

J gene: TRBJ1-5
clone size: many
V gene: TRBV10-3
D gene: .
CDR3 DNA: TGTGCCATCAGTGAGAGGAATAGCAATCAGCCCCAGCATTTT
CDR3 protein: CAISERNSNQPQHF

J gene: TRBJ2-7
clone size: many
V gene: TRBV6-1
D gene: TRBD1
CDR3 DNA: TGTGCCAGTTCTCTAGACAGGGGGCGAAACGAGCAGTACTTC
CDR3 protein: CASSLDRGRNEQYF

J gene: TRBJ1-2
clone size: .
V gene: TRBV4-1
D gene: .
CDR3 DNA: TGCGCCAGCAGCCAAGGGGGCGCAGTCAGCTATGGCTACACCTTC
CDR3 protein: CASSQGGAVSYGYTF

J gene: TRBJ1-2
clone size: many
V gene: TRBV24-1
D gene: .
CDR3 DNA: TGTGCCGTCGGGACGGCCTATGGCTACACCTTC
CDR3 protein: CAVGTAYGYTF

J gene: TRBJ2-1
clone size: many
V gene: TRBV3-1
D gene: .
CDR3 DNA: TGTGCCAGCAGCCCCCCCCGGTCATCAACCTACAATGAGCAGTTCTTC
CDR3 protein: CASSPPRSSTYNEQFF

J gene: TRBJ1-1
clone size: few
V gene: TRBV20-1
D gene: .
CDR3 DNA: TGCAGTGCTTGGGTCTTTGCGGAAGCTTTCTTT
CDR3 protein: CSAWVFAEAFF

J gene: TRBJ2-7
clone size: many
V gene: TRBV20-1
D gene: TRBD2
CDR3 DNA: TGCAGTGTTGGGACTAGCGGGAGGTCCGCCTACGAGCAGTACTTC
CDR3 protein: CSVGTSGRSAYEQYF

J gene: TRBJ2-3
clone size: many
V gene: TRBV10-1
D gene: .
CDR3 DNA: TGCGCCAGCAGTGGGGCAGCGGGTTACACAGATACGCAGTATTTT
CDR3 protein: CASSGAAGYTDTQYF

J gene: TRBJ1-2
clone size: many
V gene: TRBV4-1
D gene: .
CDR3 DNA: TGTGCCAGCAGCCAAGAAGGGGGGAACTATGGCTACACCTTC
CDR3 protein: CASSQEGGNYGYTF